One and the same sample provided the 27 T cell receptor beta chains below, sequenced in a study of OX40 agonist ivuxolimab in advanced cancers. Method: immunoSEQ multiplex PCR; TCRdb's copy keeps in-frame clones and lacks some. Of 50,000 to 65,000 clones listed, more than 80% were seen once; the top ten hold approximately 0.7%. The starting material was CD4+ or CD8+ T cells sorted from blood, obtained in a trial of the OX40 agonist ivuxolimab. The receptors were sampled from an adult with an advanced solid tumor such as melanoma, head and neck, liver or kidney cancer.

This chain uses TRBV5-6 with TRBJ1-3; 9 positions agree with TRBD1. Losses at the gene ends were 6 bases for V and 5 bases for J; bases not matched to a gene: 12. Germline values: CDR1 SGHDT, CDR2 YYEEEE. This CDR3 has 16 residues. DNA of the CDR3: TGTGCCAGCACCACGGGACAGGGTAGAGGCCGAAACACCATATATTTT. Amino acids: CASTTGQGRGRNTIYF.

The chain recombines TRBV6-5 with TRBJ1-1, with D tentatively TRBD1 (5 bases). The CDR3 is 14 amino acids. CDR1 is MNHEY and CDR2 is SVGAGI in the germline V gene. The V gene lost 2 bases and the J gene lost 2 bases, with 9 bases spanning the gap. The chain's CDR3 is CASSYGGTNTEAFF. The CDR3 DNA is TGTGCCAGCAGTTACGGGGGAACCAACACTGAAGCTTTCTTT.

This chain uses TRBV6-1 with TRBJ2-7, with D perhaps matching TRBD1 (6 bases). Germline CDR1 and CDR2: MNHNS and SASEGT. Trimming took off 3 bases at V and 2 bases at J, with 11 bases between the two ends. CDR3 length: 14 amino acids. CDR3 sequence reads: CASSEETGPYEQYF. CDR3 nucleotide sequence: TGTGCCAGCAGTGAGGAGACAGGCCCCTACGAGCAGTACTTC.

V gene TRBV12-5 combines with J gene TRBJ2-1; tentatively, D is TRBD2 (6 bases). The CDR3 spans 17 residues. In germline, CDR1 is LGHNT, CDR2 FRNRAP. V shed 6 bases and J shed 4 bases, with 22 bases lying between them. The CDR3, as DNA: TGTGCTAGTGGCGCCCCAGGGCGGGGCACATCTTACAATGAGCAGTTCTTC. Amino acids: CASGAPGRGTSYNEQFF.

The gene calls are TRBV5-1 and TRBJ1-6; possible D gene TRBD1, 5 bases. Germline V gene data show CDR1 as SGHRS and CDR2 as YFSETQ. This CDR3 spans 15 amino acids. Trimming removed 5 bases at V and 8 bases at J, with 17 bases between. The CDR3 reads CASSRDPGRDSPLHF. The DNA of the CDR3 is TGCGCCAGCAGTCGGGACCCTGGGCGGGATTCACCCCTCCACTTT.

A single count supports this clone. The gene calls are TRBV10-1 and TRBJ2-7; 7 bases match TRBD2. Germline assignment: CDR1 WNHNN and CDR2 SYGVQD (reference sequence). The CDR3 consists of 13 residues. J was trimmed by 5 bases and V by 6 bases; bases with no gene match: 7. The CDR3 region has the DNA TGCGCCAGCAGCCCCCGGGAGGACCACGAGCAGTACTTC. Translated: CASSPREDHEQYF.

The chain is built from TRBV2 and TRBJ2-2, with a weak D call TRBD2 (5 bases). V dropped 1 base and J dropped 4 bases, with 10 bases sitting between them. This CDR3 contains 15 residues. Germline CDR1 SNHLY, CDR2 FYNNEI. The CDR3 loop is CASSEERVGTGELFF. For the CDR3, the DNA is TGTGCCAGCAGTGAAGAGAGGGTGGGCACCGGGGAGCTGTTTTTT.

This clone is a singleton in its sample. The CDR3: CATSPRGSSGTEAFF. The CDR3 DNA sequence: TGTGCCACCAGCCCCCGAGGATCTAGTGGCACTGAAGCTTTCTTT. The rearrangement joins TRBV15 to TRBJ1-1; D uncertain. The germline gives CDR1 LNHNV, CDR2 YYDKDF (reference sequence). The CDR3 covers 15 residues. V was trimmed by 5 bases and J by 4 bases, leaving 17 bases between them.

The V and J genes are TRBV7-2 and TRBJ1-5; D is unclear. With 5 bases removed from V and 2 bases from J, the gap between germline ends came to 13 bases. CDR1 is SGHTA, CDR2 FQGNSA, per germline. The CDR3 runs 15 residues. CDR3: CASSTKKDGNQPQHF. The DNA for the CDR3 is TGTGCCAGCAGCACAAAAAAGGACGGCAATCAGCCCCAGCATTTT.

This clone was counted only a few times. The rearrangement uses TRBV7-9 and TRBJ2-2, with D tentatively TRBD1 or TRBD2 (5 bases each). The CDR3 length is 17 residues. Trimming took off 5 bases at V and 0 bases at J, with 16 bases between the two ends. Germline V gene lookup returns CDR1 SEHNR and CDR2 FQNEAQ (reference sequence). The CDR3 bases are TGTGCCAGCAGCCGGGGCGAAGGACCTCCGAACACCGGGGAGCTGTTTTTT. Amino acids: CASSRGEGPPNTGELFF.

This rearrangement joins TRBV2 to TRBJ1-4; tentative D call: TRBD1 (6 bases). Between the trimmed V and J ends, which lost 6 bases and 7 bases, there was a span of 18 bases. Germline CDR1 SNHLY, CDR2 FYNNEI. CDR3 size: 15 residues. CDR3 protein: CASSLTGGQIEKLFF. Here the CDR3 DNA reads TGTGCCAGCAGCTTAACCGGGGGGCAAATTGAAAAACTGTTTTTT.

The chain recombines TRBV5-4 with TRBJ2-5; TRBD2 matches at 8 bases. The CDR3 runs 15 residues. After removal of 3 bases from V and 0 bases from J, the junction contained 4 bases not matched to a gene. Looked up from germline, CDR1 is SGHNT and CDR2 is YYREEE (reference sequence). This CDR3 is CASSWRGAHQETQYF. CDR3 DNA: TGTGCCAGCAGCTGGCGGGGGGCTCACCAAGAGACCCAGTACTTC.

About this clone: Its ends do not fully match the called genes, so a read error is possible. As DNA, the CDR3 is TGTGCCAGCAGTCATAACTCCCACGAGCAGTACTTC. Residues: CASSHNSHEQYF. V and J are TRBV6-6 and TRBJ2-7; D unclear. Germline CDR1 MNHNY, CDR2 SVGAGI (reference sequence). This CDR3 has 12 amino acids.

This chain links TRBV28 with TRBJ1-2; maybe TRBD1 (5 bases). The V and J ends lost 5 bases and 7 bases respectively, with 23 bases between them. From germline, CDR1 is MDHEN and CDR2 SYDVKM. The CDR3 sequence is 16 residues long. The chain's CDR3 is CASSLRQTLYFGGYTF. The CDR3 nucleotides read TGTGCCAGCAGTCTCCGACAGACCCTCTATTTCGGTGGCTACACCTTC.

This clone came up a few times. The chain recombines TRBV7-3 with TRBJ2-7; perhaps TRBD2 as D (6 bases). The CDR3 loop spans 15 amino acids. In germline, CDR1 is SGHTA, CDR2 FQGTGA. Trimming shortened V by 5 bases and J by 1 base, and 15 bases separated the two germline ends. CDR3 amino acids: CASSLTGVRSYEQYF. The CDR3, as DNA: TGTGCCAGCAGCCTGACGGGGGTTAGGTCCTACGAGCAGTACTTC.

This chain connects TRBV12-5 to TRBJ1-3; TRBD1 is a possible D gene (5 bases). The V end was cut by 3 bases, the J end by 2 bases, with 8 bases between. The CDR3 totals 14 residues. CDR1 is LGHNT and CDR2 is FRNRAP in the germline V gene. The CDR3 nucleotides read TGTGCTAGTGGTTTTATAGGGGCTGGAAACACCATATATTTT. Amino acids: CASGFIGAGNTIYF.

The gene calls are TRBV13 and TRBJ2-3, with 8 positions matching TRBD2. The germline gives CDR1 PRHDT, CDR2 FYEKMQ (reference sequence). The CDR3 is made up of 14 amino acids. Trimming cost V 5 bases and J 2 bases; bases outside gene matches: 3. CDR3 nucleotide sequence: TGTGCCAGCAGCCTTGGACTAGCCACAGATACGCAGTATTTT. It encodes CASSLGLATDTQYF.

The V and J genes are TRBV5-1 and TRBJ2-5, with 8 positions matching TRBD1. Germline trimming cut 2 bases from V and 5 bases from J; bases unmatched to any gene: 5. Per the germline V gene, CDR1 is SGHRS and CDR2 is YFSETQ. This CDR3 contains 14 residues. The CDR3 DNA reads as TGCGCCAGCAGCTTCGGACAGGGAACCGAGACCCAGTACTTC. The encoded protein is CASSFGQGTETQYF.

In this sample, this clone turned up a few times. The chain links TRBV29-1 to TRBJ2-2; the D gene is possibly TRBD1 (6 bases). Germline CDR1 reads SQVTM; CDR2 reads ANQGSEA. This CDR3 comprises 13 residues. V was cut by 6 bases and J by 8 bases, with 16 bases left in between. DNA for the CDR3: TGCAGCGTCTCGAACAGGGCAACGGGGGAGCTGTTTTTT. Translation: CSVSNRATGELFF.

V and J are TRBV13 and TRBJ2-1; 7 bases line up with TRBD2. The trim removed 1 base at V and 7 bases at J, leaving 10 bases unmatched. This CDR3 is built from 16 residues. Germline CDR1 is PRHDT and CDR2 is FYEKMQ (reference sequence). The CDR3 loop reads CASSLVAAGFGNEQFF. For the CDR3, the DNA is TGTGCCAGCAGCTTAGTGGCAGCGGGATTTGGGAATGAGCAGTTCTTC.

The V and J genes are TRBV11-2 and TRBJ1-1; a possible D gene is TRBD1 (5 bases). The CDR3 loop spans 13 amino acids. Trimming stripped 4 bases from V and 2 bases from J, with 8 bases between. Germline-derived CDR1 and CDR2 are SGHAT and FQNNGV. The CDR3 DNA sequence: TGTGCCAGCAGCTCGGACACAAACACTGAAGCTTTCTTT. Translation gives CASSSDTNTEAFF.

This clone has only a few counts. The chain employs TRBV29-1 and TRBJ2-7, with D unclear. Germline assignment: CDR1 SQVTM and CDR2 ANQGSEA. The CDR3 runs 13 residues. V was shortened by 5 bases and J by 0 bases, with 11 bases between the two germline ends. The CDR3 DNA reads TGCAGCGTTCGCGCCCGTGTCTCCTACGAGCAGTACTTC. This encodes CSVRARVSYEQYF.

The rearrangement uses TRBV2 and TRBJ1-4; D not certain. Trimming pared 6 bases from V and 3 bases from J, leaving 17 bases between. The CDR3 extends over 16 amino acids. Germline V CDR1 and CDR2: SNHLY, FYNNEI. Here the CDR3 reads CASSSDPPLANEKLFF. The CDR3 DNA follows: TGTGCCAGCAGCTCCGACCCGCCCCTGGCTAATGAAAAACTGTTTTTT.

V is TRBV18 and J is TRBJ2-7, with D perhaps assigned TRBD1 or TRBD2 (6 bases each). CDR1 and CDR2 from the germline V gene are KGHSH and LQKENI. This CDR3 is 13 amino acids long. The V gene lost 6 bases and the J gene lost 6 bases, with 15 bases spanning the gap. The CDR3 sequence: CASSFGGLGEQYF. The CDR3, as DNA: TGTGCCAGCTCCTTTGGGGGGCTGGGCGAGCAGTACTTC.

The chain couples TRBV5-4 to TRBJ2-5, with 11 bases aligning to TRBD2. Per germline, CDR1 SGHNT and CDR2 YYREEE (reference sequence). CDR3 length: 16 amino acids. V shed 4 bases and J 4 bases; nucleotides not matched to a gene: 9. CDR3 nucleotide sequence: TGTGCCAGCAGCCTAGCACTAGCGGGGGTCGGAGAGACCCAGTACTTC. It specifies CASSLALAGVGETQYF.

The CDR3 region has the DNA TGTGCCAGCCAACAGGGCCTCTCTGGAAACACCATATATTTT. Its protein is CASQQGLSGNTIYF. This sequence joins TRBV28 and TRBJ1-3; tentatively, D is TRBD1 (6 bases). CDR1 is MDHEN, CDR2 SYDVKM, per germline. This CDR3 contains 14 residues. V was cut by 8 bases and J by 0 bases, with 11 bases left in between. The complete variable domain, with remaining parts taken from reference TRBV28 and TRBJ1-3, reads DVKVTQSSRYLVKRTGEKVFLECVQDMDHENMFWYRQDPGLGLRLIYFSYDVKMKEKGDIPEGYSVSREKKERFSLILESASTNQTSMYLCASQQGLSGNTIYFGEGSWLTVV.

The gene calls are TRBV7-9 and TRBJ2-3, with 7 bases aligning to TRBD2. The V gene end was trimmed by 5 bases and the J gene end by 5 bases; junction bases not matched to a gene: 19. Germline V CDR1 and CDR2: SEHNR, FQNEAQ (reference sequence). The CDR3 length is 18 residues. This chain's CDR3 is CASSPSGGGGRLGDTQYF. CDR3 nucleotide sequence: TGTGCCAGCAGCCCAAGTGGAGGCGGGGGAAGGTTGGGAGATACGCAGTATTTT. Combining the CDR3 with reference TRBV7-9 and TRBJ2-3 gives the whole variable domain DTGVSQNPRHKITKRGQNVTFRCDPISEHNRLYWYRQTLGQGPEFLTYFQNEAQLEKSRLLSDRFSAERPKGSFSTLEIQRTEQGDSAMYLCASSPSGGGGRLGDTQYFGPGTRLTVL.